The 4 T cell receptor beta chains presented below share a single source sample, sequenced in a study of control samples from healthy donors and cancer patients. The protocol was immunoSEQ multiplex PCR, while the TCRdb copy is restricted to in-frame clones and leaves out a portion. Found here are about 100,000 clones, approximately 80% of them singletons; the top ten hold 15% to 20%. The sample was blood. These receptor sequences come from a man aged 25 to 40 in good health.

This chain links TRBV5-1 with TRBJ2-7, with 10 positions matching TRBD1. Trimming at V came to 6 bases and at J to 7 bases, leaving 7 bases not matched to a gene. Germline values: CDR1 SGHRS, CDR2 YFSETQ. The CDR3 has 13 residues. This chain's CDR3 is CASKRTGGSEQYF. The CDR3 coding sequence is TGCGCCAGCAAAAGGACAGGGGGTAGTGAGCAGTACTTC.

A single count supports this clone. The gene calls are TRBV6-5 and TRBJ1-3; no definite D call. Trimming took off 0 bases at V and 4 bases at J, with 7 bases between the two ends. The CDR3 contains 14 residues. Per the germline V gene, CDR1 is MNHEY and CDR2 is SVGAGI. The CDR3 DNA sequence: TGTGCCAGCAGTTACTCAGGTCCGGGAAACACCATATATTTT. This gives the protein CASSYSGPGNTIYF.

This clone came up a few times. The chain links TRBV5-5 to TRBJ2-5; D possibly corresponds to TRBD2 (6 bases). The germline V and J ends were trimmed by 1 base and 2 bases, with 9 bases remaining between them. The germline V gene encodes CDR1 SGHKS and CDR2 YYEKEE (reference sequence). The CDR3 consists of 14 residues. The CDR3 nucleotides are TGTGCCAGCAGCTTGATTGCGGGGCAAGAGACCCAGTACTTC. This gives the protein CASSLIAGQETQYF.

The V call is TRBV6-5, the J call TRBJ2-5, with 9 bases matching TRBD2. The germline V gene encodes CDR1 MNHEY and CDR2 SVGAGI. The junction had 4 bases not matched to a gene; V was cut back by 6 bases and J by 2 bases. This CDR3 is built from 14 residues. The CDR3 region has the DNA TGTGCCAGCAGGGGCGGGGGGGGGCAAGAGACCCAGTACTTC. Protein: CASRGGGGQETQYF.